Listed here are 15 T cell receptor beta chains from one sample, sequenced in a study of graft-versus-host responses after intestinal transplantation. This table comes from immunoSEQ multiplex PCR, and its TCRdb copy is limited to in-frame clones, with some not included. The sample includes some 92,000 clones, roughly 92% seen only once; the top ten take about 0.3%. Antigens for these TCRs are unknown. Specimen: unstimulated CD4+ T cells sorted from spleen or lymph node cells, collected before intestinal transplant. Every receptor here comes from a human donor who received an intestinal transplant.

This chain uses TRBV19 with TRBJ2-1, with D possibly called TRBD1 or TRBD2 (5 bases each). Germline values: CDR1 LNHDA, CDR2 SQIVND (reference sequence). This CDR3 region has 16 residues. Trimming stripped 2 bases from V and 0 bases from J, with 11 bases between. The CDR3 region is CASSILWDDSYNEQFF. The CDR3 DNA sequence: TGTGCCAGTAGTATATTATGGGACGACTCCTACAATGAGCAGTTCTTC.

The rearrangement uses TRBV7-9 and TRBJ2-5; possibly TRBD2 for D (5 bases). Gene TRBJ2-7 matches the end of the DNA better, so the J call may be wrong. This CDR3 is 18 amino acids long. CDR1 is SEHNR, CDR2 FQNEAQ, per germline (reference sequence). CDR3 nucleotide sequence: TGTGCCAGCAGCTTAGCGCCAATTCTTGGTGGACTTTCCTACGAGCAGTACTTC. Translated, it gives CASSLAPILGGLSYEQYF.

The CDR3, as DNA: TGTGCCAGCAGCTTTCTGGGGGTTAACTCTGGGGCCAACGTCCTGACTTTC. This sequence encodes CASSFLGVNSGANVLTF. The V and J genes are TRBV5-8 and TRBJ2-6; D may match TRBD1 or TRBD2 (5 bases each). The V end was cut by 2 bases, the J end by 0 bases, with 12 bases between. CDR1 SGHTS and CDR2 YDEGEE come from the germline V gene. The CDR3 contains 17 residues.

CDR3 DNA sequence: TGTGCCAGCAGATTTACGGACAGGGCCTACGAGCAGTACTTC. Its translation is CASRFTDRAYEQYF. The chain links TRBV6-5 to TRBJ2-5; 8 bases are a match to TRBD1. The J call is doubtful: the DNA matches TRBJ2-7 better. CDR3 length: 14 amino acids. CDR1 and CDR2 (germline): MNHEY, SVGAGI.

CDR3 in DNA: TGTGCCAGCAGTTACTCATCACCGGGGTACGAGCAGTACTTC. It translates to CASSYSSPGYEQYF. The chain combines TRBV6-6 with TRBJ2-7; D possibly corresponds to TRBD2 (5 bases). Germline V CDR1 and CDR2: MNHNY, SVGAGI (reference sequence). V lost 0 bases and J 4 bases, leaving 10 bases between the germline ends. The CDR3 consists of 14 residues.

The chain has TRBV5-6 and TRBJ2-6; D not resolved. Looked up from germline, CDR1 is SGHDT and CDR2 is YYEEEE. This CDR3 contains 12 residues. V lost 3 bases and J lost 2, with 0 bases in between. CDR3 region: CASSSGANVLTF. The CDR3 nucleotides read TGTGCCAGCAGCTCTGGGGCCAACGTCCTGACTTTC.

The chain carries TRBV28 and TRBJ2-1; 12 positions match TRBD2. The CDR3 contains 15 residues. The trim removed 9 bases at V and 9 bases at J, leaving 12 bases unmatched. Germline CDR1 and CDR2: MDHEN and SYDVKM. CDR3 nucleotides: TGTGCCAGTATAAGACTAGCGGGGGAGAGGGGTGAGCAGTTCTTC. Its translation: CASIRLAGERGEQFF.

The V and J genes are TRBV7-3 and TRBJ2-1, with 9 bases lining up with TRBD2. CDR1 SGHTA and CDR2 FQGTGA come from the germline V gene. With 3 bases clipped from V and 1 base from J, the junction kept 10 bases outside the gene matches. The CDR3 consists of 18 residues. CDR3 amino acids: CASSLRGREGPSYNEQFF. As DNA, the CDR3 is TGTGCCAGCAGCTTGCGCGGGCGGGAGGGCCCGTCCTACAATGAGCAGTTCTTC. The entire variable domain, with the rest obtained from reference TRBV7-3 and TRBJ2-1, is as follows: GAGVSQTPSNKVTEKGKYVELRCDPISGHTALYWYRQSLGQGPEFLIYFQGTGAADDSGLPNDRFFAVRPEGSVSTLKIQRTERGDSAVYLCASSLRGREGPSYNEQFFGPGTRLTVL.

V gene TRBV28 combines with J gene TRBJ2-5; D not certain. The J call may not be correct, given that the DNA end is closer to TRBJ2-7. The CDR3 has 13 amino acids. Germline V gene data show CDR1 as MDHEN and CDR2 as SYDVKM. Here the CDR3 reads CASSFPISYEQYF. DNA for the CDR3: TGTGCCAGCAGTTTTCCCATCTCCTACGAGCAGTACTTC.

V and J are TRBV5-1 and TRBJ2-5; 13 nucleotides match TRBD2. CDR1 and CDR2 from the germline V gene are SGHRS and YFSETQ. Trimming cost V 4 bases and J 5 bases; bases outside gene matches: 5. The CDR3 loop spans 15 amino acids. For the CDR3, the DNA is TGCGCCAGCAGCGGGACTAGCGGGATTGCGGAGACCCAGTACTTC. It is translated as CASSGTSGIAETQYF.

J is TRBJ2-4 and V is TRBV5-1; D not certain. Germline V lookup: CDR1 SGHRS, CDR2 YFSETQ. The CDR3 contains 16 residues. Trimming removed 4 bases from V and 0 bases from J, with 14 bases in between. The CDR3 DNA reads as TGCGCCAGCAGCCCCGACACCTCTTTAGCCAAAAACATTCAGTACTTC. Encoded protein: CASSPDTSLAKNIQYF.

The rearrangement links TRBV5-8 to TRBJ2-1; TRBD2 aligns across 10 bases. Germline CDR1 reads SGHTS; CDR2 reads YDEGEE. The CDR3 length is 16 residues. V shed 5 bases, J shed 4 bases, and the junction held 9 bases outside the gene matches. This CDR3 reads CASRTPGTSVYNEQFF. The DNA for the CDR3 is TGTGCCAGCAGAACACCCGGGACTAGCGTGTACAATGAGCAGTTCTTC.

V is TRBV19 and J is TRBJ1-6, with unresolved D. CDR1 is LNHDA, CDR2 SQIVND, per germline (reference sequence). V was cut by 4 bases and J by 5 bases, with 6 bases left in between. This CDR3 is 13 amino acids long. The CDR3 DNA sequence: TGTGCCAGTAGTACAGACCATAATTCACCCCTCCACTTT. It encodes CASSTDHNSPLHF.

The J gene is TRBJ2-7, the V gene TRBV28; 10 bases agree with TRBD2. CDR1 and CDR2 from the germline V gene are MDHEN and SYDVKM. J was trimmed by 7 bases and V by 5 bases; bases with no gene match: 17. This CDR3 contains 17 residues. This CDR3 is CASSEASGRGVLWEQYF. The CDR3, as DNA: TGTGCCAGCAGTGAGGCTAGCGGGAGAGGGGTCCTGTGGGAGCAGTACTTC.

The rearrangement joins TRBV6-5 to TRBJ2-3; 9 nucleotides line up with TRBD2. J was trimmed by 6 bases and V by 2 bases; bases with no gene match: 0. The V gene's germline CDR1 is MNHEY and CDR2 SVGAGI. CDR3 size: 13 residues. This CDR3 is CASSYGTSDTQYF. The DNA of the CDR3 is TGTGCCAGCAGTTACGGGACTAGCGATACGCAGTATTTT.